This note documents a single T cell receptor (beta chain) sequence. Its target is unknown. These data come from a study of cytomegalovirus exposure and HLA in healthy donors. Study-wide context: Most donors, approximately 82% of over 300 genotyped, fell in the Caucasian-associated ancestry cluster.

Study-level points and caveats: Cytomegalovirus status was reportedly diagnosed by the classifier with high specificity and sensitivity. Association of approximately 18,000 TCR beta sequences with HLA alleles was found at 0.05 false discovery rate in a later analysis.

This CDR3 is built from 14 residues. Trimming removed 3 bases from V and 2 bases from J, with 9 bases in between. Germline V gene data show CDR1 as LNHDA and CDR2 as SQIVND (reference sequence). PCR used 60 Vbeta primers and 13 Jbeta primers. Libraries were prepared by immunoSEQ multiplex PCR; TCRdb keeps only in-frame clonotypes and omits some of them. The sample lists about 140,000 clones, around 82% occurring once. Sample: PBMCs. The receptor was derived from a man aged 50 to 60 in good health and CMV-seronegative. V usage is TRBV19 and J usage is TRBJ2-3; a weak D match, TRBD1 (5 bases). CDR3 DNA: TGTGCCAGTAGTATGGGTGGGGCCACAGATACGCAGTATTTT. Its translation is CASSMGGATDTQYF.